The T cell receptor beta chain described here comes from a study of early stage breast cancer tumors. Across the study: About 70% of the 16 invasive tumors were ER+, PR+ and HER2-. Around 9.8-fold was the mean read coverage per sample.

Regarding this clone: Antigen unknown.

Broader study findings: Compared with adjacent normal breast, tumors showed 2.5 to 3-fold denser, more clonal T cells.

This normal breast sample came from a site roughly 2-4.5 cm away from the tumor. Assay: immunoSEQ multiplex PCR; the TCRdb copy retains only in-frame clones and omits some. The sample yields some 6,300 clones, around 70% seen once. Deletions cut 3 bases from V and 1 base from J, with 8 bases between. Per the germline V gene, CDR1 is LNHDA and CDR2 is SQIVND (reference sequence). The CDR3 totals 14 residues. J is TRBJ2-3 and V is TRBV19; unclear D gene. Sequenced sample: normal breast tissue next to the tumor. This TCR was recovered from a person aged 40 to 49 with breast cancer. CDR3 sequence: CASSIGRGTDTQYF. CDR3 sequence (DNA): TGTGCCAGTAGTATTGGTCGGGGCACAGATACGCAGTATTTT.